This T cell receptor (beta chain) was observed in a study of cytomegalovirus exposure and HLA in healthy donors. About this clone: Its cognate antigen is unknown.

Use of 60 Vbeta and 13 Jbeta primers characterized the PCR. Profiled with immunoSEQ multiplex PCR; TCRdb holds only in-frame clones, not every one. The sample gives about 120,000 clones, 60% to 85% of which show up once; 10% to 15% is in the top ten. CDR1 is SGHRS and CDR2 is YFSETQ in the germline V gene. This CDR3 is 17 amino acids long. V lost 3 bases and J 5 bases, leaving 23 bases between the germline ends. Study outcomes and limitations: The majority of TCR sequences were rare, yet some public TCRs appeared in many donors. In a later analysis, specific HLA alleles were associated with 15,000 to 20,000 TCR beta sequences at a 0.05 false discovery rate.

The J gene is TRBJ2-5, the V gene TRBV5-1, with D perhaps TRBD2 (6 bases). Material for sequencing was PBMCs. The TCR sequence derives from a woman between 35 and 50 years old in good health and CMV-seropositive. The CDR3 DNA sequence: TGCGCCAGCAGCTCAGGCGGGACTGCCCAGGGTTTGGAGACCCAGTACTTC. This codes for CASSSGGTAQGLETQYF.